The rows below give T cell receptor beta chains drawn from one sample of a study of blood T cells in healthy people across ages. TCRdb used MiXCR to reprocess the 5' RACE reads, holding one entry per CDR3 protein. This sample has some 640,000 distinct CDR3 sequences, with around half found just once. Sequencing was done on a sample of blood. Receptor source: a woman aged 55 to 70 in good health. CDR3s include the opening cysteine and the closing phenylalanine or tryptophan. D genes are given only for firm matches.

d_call v_call cdr3_aa
- TRBV5-1 CASSLGPGTSYEQYF
TRBD1 TRBV20-1 CSAPGQGNGYTF
TRBD2 TRBV6-1 CASSEGGAPYEQYF
TRBD1 TRBV7-9 CASSLPTGRHGYTF
- TRBV30 CAWNQGQETQYF
TRBD1 TRBV9 CASSPRDRGHYEQYF
- TRBV5-1 CASSFQGLTQETQYF
TRBD1 TRBV12-3/TRBV12-4 CATLIEGRGHEKLFF
- TRBV29-1 CSVAGQITNEKLFF
- TRBV28 CASRGTGNTIYF
TRBD2 TRBV7-3 CASSLNGLAGVGETQYF
- TRBV28 CASRLEGGVAQYF
- TRBV7-9 CASSLKGQINEQFF
- TRBV27 CASSLSGSYTEAFF
TRBD2 TRBV20-1 CSARTGTSLFLAFF
- TRBV7-2 CASSLGGTGSYNEQFF
TRBD2 TRBV7-2 CASSPRGGLGHYEQYF
TRBD2 TRBV29-1 CSVSGRAGGELFF
- TRBV28 CASSLVSAIRYTDTQYF
- TRBV30 CAWAKGSLSYEQYF
TRBD1 TRBV5-1 CASRPTGITEDTQYF
TRBD1 TRBV3-1 CASSQEGTGYF
TRBD2 TRBV6-1 CASTRLAGGPGTDTQYF
TRBD1 TRBV20-1 CSAQPGTGSRDTQYF
- TRBV9 CASSVAISAAPYEQYF